This TCR beta chain originates from a study of blood T cell repertoires in COVID-19. Study information: Italy, Spain and the United States were the sources of the convalescent and acute COVID-19 samples. Nucleic acid was either cDNA or gDNA, and it came from T cells, B-cell-depleted T cells, or PBMCs.

The protocol was immunoSEQ multiplex PCR, while the TCRdb copy is restricted to in-frame clones and leaves out a portion. Of roughly 200,000 clones listed, over 65% are singletons. V was pared by 6 bases and J by 8 bases, with 19 bases between. Germline V gene lookup returns CDR1 MDHEN and CDR2 SYDVKM. The CDR3 totals 14 residues. Patients of the Seattle cohort, enrolled during active infection, were followed longitudinally. The specimen was peripheral blood. The chain recombines TRBV28 with TRBJ1-2, with D unresolved. The TCR sequence derives from a person aged 70 to 85 with COVID-19, enrolled during active disease. As DNA, the CDR3 is TGTGCCAGCAGCTCCACCTCTCCGGGTTGGGGCTACACCTTC. Amino acid sequence: CASSSTSPGWGYTF.